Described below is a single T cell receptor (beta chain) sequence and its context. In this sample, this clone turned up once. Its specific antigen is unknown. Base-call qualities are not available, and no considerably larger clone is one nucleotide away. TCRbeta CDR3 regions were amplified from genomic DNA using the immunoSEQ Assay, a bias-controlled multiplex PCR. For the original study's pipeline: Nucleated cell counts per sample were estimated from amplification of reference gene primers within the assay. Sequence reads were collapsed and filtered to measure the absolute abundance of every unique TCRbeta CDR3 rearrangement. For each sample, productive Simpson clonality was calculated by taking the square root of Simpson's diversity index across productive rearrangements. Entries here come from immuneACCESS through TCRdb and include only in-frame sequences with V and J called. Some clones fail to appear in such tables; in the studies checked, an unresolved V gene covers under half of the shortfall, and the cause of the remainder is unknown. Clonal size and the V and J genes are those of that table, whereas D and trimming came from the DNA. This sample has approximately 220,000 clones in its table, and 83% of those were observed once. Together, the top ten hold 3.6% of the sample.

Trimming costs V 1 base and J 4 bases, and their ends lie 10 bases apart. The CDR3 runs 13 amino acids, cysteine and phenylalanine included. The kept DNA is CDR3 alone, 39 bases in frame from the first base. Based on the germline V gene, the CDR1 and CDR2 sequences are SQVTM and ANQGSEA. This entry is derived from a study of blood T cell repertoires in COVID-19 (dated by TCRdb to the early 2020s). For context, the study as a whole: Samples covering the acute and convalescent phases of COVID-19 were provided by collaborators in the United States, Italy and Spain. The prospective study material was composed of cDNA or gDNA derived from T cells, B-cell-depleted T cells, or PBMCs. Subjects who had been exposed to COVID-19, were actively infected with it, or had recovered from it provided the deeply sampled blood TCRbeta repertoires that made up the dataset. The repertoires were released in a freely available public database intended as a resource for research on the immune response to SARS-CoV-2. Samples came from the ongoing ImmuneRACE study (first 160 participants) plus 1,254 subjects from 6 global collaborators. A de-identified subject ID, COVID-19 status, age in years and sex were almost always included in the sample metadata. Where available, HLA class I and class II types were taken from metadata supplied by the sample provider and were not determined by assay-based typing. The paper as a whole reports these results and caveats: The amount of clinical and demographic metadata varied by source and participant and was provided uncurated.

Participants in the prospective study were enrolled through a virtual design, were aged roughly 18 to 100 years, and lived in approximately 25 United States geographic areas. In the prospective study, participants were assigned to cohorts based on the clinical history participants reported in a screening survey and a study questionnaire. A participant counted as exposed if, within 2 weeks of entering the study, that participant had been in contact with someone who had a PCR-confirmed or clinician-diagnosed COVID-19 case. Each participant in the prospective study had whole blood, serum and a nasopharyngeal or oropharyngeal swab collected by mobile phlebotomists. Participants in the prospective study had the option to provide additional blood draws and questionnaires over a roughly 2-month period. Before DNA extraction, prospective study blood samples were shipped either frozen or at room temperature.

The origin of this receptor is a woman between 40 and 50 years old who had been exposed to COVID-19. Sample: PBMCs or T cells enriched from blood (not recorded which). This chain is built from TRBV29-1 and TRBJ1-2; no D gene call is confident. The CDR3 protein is CSVEGWLPYGYTF. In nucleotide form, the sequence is TGCAGCGTTGAAGGGTGGCTTCCCTATGGCTACACCTTC. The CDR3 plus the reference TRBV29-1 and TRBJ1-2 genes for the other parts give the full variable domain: SAVISQKPSRDICQRGTSLTIQCQVDSQVTMMFWYRQQPGQSLTLIATANQGSEATYESGFVIDKFPISRPNLTFSTLTVSNMSPEDSSIYLCSVEGWLPYGYTFGSGTRLTVV.